The rows below give T cell receptor beta chains drawn from one sample of a study of OX40 agonist ivuxolimab in advanced cancers. Profiled with immunoSEQ multiplex PCR; TCRdb holds only in-frame clones, not every one. The sample lists 30,000 to 45,000 clones, 74% occurring once. The sample was CD4+ or CD8+ T cells sorted from blood, taken in a trial of the OX40 agonist ivuxolimab. The origin of the receptors is an adult with an advanced solid tumor such as melanoma, head and neck, liver or kidney cancer. CDR3s leave out the opening cysteine and the closing phenylalanine or tryptophan. Fields, in order: clone size, V gene, J gene, CDR3 protein. Clone size, where shown, is once, few, many, or a class for clones that have expanded.

clone_size: -; v_call: TRBV19; j_call: TRBJ2-5; cdr3_aa: ASSPRGNQETQY
clone_size: -; v_call: TRBV6-1; j_call: TRBJ1-1; cdr3_aa: ASSEENRLNTEAF
clone_size: -; v_call: TRBV7-8; j_call: TRBJ2-7; cdr3_aa: ASSPDRGDEQY
clone_size: once; v_call: TRBV10-2; j_call: TRBJ2-7; cdr3_aa: ASSESGSAPFYEQY
clone_size: -; v_call: TRBV6-1; j_call: TRBJ1-5; cdr3_aa: ASNDRVFQPQH
clone_size: -; v_call: TRBV9; j_call: TRBJ1-6; cdr3_aa: ASSVGSGSNNSPLH
clone_size: -; v_call: TRBV6-1; j_call: TRBJ1-2; cdr3_aa: ASSERVFGYT
clone_size: -; v_call: TRBV27; j_call: TRBJ2-5; cdr3_aa: ASSLRWGIGPEGTQY
clone_size: -; v_call: TRBV7-8; j_call: TRBJ1-2; cdr3_aa: ASSFGTGGGYT
clone_size: -; v_call: TRBV5-1; j_call: TRBJ2-5; cdr3_aa: ASSWQQRETQY
clone_size: -; v_call: TRBV10-2; j_call: TRBJ1-6; cdr3_aa: ASRGQEYNSPLH
clone_size: few; v_call: TRBV27; j_call: TRBJ2-6; cdr3_aa: ASSPHSTVVFGANVLT
clone_size: medium-sized; v_call: TRBV2; j_call: TRBJ1-6; cdr3_aa: ASQWSLNSPLH
clone_size: -; v_call: TRBV10-2; j_call: TRBJ1-2; cdr3_aa: ASMKDSYGYT
clone_size: -; v_call: TRBV5-5; j_call: TRBJ2-7; cdr3_aa: ASSLRVDSYEQY
clone_size: -; v_call: TRBV2; j_call: TRBJ2-1; cdr3_aa: ASSIRETYNEQF
clone_size: -; v_call: TRBV29-1; j_call: TRBJ1-5; cdr3_aa: SVGWVGQPQH
clone_size: -; v_call: TRBV6-5; j_call: TRBJ1-4; cdr3_aa: ASSLAGTTNEKLF
clone_size: -; v_call: TRBV2; j_call: TRBJ1-2; cdr3_aa: ASSRTRFGYT
clone_size: -; v_call: TRBV5-6; j_call: TRBJ1-4; cdr3_aa: ASSRTGTGIEKLF
clone_size: -; v_call: TRBV9; j_call: TRBJ2-3; cdr3_aa: ASSVSGSYRDTQY
clone_size: -; v_call: TRBV5-1; j_call: TRBJ1-1; cdr3_aa: ASSSLRGTEAF
clone_size: -; v_call: TRBV6-1; j_call: TRBJ1-1; cdr3_aa: ASKRPEDTEAF
clone_size: few; v_call: TRBV4-1; j_call: TRBJ1-1; cdr3_aa: ASSQEGQLNTEAF
clone_size: -; v_call: TRBV11-3; j_call: TRBJ2-1; cdr3_aa: ASSLEWGGTDEQF
clone_size: -; v_call: TRBV2; j_call: TRBJ1-6; cdr3_aa: ASKPGGDSPLH
clone_size: -; v_call: TRBV6-1; j_call: TRBJ1-5; cdr3_aa: ASSELDSGQPQH
clone_size: -; v_call: TRBV2; j_call: TRBJ2-3; cdr3_aa: ASTGSTDTQY
clone_size: -; v_call: TRBV15; j_call: TRBJ1-6; cdr3_aa: ATSGLGGYNSPLH
clone_size: -; v_call: TRBV5-1; j_call: TRBJ2-5; cdr3_aa: ASSSGLAGGSRETQY
clone_size: -; v_call: TRBV4-1; j_call: TRBJ1-4; cdr3_aa: ASSQTRGRDEKLF
clone_size: -; v_call: TRBV10-1; j_call: TRBJ1-1; cdr3_aa: ASSANWGTEAF
clone_size: -; v_call: TRBV7-9; j_call: TRBJ2-1; cdr3_aa: ASSLSLALASYNEQF
clone_size: -; v_call: TRBV2; j_call: TRBJ1-2; cdr3_aa: ASSPGRGRVGYYGYT
clone_size: -; v_call: TRBV10-3; j_call: TRBJ1-5; cdr3_aa: ASTFGGQGLKQPQH
clone_size: -; v_call: TRBV2; j_call: TRBJ2-3; cdr3_aa: ASRRRDLRTDTQY
clone_size: -; v_call: TRBV30; j_call: TRBJ2-3; cdr3_aa: AWSGGGSADTQY
clone_size: -; v_call: TRBV5-1; j_call: TRBJ1-1; cdr3_aa: ASSPGDVWTEAF
clone_size: -; v_call: TRBV5-1; j_call: TRBJ2-3; cdr3_aa: ASSLGTGVADTQY
clone_size: -; v_call: TRBV18; j_call: TRBJ2-3; cdr3_aa: ASSLSYSTDTQY
clone_size: -; v_call: TRBV18; j_call: TRBJ1-1; cdr3_aa: ASSPMGTANTEAF
clone_size: -; v_call: TRBV19; j_call: TRBJ1-1; cdr3_aa: ASSNGHTNTEAF
clone_size: -; v_call: TRBV11-2; j_call: TRBJ2-2; cdr3_aa: ASRPQRGTGELF
clone_size: few; v_call: TRBV30; j_call: TRBJ1-1; cdr3_aa: AWSVGGAITEAF
clone_size: -; v_call: TRBV7-3; j_call: TRBJ2-5; cdr3_aa: ASSLIPQETQY
clone_size: -; v_call: TRBV10-3; j_call: TRBJ2-1; cdr3_aa: AISKTGYEQF
clone_size: -; v_call: TRBV29-1; j_call: TRBJ2-3; cdr3_aa: SVAIGDISDTQY
clone_size: -; v_call: TRBV4-2; j_call: TRBJ2-5; cdr3_aa: ASSQGPGQQETQY
clone_size: -; v_call: TRBV6-1; j_call: TRBJ1-5; cdr3_aa: ASSESLQPQH